The present entry profiles one T cell receptor beta chain with its context. The source of the sample is a study of blood T cell repertoires in COVID-19. Background on the study: Samples came from the United States, Italy and Spain, spanning acute and convalescent COVID-19. PBMCs, B-cell-depleted T cells, or T cells provided the cDNA or gDNA that made up the material.

Sequencing used immunoSEQ multiplex PCR; TCRdb keeps in-frame clones, though not all of them. The data contain 200,000 to 250,000 clones, approximately 80% of them singletons. CDR1 is KGHDR and CDR2 is SFDVKD in the germline V gene. V lost 9 bases and J lost 7; bases outside the gene matches: 11. The CDR3 runs 13 residues. The sequence was obtained from a woman older than 75 with active or convalescent COVID-19. The chain couples TRBV24-1 to TRBJ2-7; 7 nucleotides match TRBD1. Sequenced: peripheral blood. The CDR3 DNA is TGTGCCACCGAGGGGGCCATTATGGGGGAGCAGTACTTC. Translation: CATEGAIMGEQYF.